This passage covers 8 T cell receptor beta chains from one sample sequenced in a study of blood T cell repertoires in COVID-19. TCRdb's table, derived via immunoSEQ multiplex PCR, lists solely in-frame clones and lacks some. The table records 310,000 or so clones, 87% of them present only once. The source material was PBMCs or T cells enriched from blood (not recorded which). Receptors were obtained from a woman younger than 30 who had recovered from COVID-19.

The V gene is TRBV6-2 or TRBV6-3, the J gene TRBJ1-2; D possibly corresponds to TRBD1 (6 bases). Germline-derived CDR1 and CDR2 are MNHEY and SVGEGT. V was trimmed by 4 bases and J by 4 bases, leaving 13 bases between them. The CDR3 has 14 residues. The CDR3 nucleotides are TGTGCCAGCAGTTGGGACACCACGGCCTATGGCTACACCTTC. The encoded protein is CASSWDTTAYGYTF.

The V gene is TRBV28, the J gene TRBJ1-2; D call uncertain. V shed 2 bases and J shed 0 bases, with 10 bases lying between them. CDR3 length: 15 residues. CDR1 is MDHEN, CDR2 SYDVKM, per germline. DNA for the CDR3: TGTGCCAGCAGTTTACTGGGCTCCTCTAACTATGGCTACACCTTC. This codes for CASSLLGSSNYGYTF.

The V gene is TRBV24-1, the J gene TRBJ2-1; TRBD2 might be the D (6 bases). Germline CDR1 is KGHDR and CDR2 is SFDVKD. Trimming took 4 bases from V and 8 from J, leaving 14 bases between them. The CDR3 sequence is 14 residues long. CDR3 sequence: CATSEAGWGDEQFF. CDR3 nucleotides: TGTGCCACCAGTGAGGCAGGGTGGGGGGATGAGCAGTTCTTC.

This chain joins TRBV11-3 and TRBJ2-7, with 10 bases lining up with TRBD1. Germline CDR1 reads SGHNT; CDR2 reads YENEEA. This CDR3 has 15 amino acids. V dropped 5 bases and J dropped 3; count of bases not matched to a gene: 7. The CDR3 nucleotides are TGTGCCAGCAGCCCGCGACAGGGGGCTGGCTACGAGCAGTACTTC. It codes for CASSPRQGAGYEQYF.

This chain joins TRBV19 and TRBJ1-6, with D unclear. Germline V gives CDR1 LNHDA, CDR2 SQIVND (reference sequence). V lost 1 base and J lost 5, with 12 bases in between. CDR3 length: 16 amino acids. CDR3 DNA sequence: TGTGCCAGTAGTATAGTAGCCGCAAGAGATAATTCACCCCTCCACTTT. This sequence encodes CASSIVAARDNSPLHF.

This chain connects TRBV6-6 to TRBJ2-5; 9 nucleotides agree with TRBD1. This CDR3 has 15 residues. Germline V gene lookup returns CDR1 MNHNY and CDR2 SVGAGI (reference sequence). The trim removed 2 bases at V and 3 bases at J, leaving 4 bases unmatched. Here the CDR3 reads CASSYRWDREETQYF. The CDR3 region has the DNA TGTGCCAGCAGTTACCGCTGGGACAGGGAAGAGACCCAGTACTTC.

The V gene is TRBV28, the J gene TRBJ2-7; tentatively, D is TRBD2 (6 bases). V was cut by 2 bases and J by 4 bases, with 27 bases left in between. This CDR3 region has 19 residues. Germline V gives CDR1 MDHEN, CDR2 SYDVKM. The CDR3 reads CASSLPLFPKGGEGYEQYF. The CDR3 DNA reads TGTGCCAGCAGTTTACCACTCTTCCCCAAGGGAGGAGAGGGTTACGAGCAGTACTTC. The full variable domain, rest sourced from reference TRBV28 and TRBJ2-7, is DVKVTQSSRYLVKRTGEKVFLECVQDMDHENMFWYRQDPGLGLRLIYFSYDVKMKEKGDIPEGYSVSREKKERFSLILESASTNQTSMYLCASSLPLFPKGGEGYEQYFGPGTRLTVT.

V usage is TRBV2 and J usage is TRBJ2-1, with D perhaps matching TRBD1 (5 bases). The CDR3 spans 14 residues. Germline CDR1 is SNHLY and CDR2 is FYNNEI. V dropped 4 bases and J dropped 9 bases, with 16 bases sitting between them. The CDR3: CASSVGPVGSEQFF. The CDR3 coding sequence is TGTGCCAGCAGTGTGGGGCCCGTGGGTTCTGAGCAGTTCTTC.